This T cell receptor beta chain comes out of a study of blood T cells in healthy people across ages (dated by TCRdb to the mid-2010s). General notes on the study: In model experiments, template switching captured about one uniquely barcoded TCR beta cDNA molecule for every two T cells. Using deep sequencing normalized with unique cDNA molecular identifiers, the study measured how TCR beta repertoire diversity changes with age. Donors were grouped into four age groups: young (average 16 years), middle-aged (around 39), aged (about 60) and long-lived (just over 80). Using the same blood draw, the study looked at two additional independent replicas of 1 million unique cDNA reads for two donors, one aged 18 to 30 and the other aged 80 or older. The research as a whole found: Total diversity estimates from one million sequenced T cells were considered lower bounds and underestimates. The long-lived group showed more naive CD4+ T cells, fewer expanded clones and increased TCR diversity than the aged group, suggesting age selection. As age increased, observed TCR beta diversity per million T cells dropped in a roughly linear way, and a significant reduction was already evident by age 40. Because donor CMV infection status was unknown, age-related changes in expanded clonotypes were potentially confounded. Bulk unsorted PBMC profiling prevented conclusive comparison of naive and antigen-experienced compartments. The percentage of naive T cells measured by flow cytometry correlated strongly with observed TCR beta diversity.

This clonotype was seen a few times. The specificity of this receptor is unknown. No per-base quality is available; no much larger clone lies one base away. Library method: 5' RACE. TCRdb names Illumina HiSeq 2500 as the instrument used. The second PCR ran for roughly 7 to 12 cycles and used a J-beta primer mix along with a sample-barcoded 5' primer. A unique molecular identifier was introduced onto each TCR beta cDNA molecule by a template-switch 5' adaptor carrying 12 random nucleotides. Each sample yielded at least 2.5 million CDR3-containing paired-end reads. First-strand cDNA was synthesized from all RNA with the Mint cDNA synthesis kit, primed by a TRBC-specific oligonucleotide. Following uracil-DNA glycosylase treatment, all cDNA underwent a first 18-cycle PCR with the universal primers M1SS and BC2_uni_R. In the original analysis: Each sample was normalized by randomly selecting 1 million high-quality reads, each carrying a distinct molecular identifier. Reads sharing molecular identifiers were discarded rather than binned into consensus sequences. MiTCR, with a Q25 quality threshold and the strictest error-elimination algorithm, was used for CDR3 identification, clonotype clustering and error correction. A nonparametric unseen species model with Euler transformation was used to estimate a lower bound on total TCR beta diversity. The public reads were reprocessed in TCRdb via fastp at Q25 and MiXCR, keeping in-frame beta chains. Every CDR3 protein is listed once, alongside the most common genes and DNA of its rows. TCRdb, not the authors, supplied the V and J calls. The sample yields around 800,000 distinct CDR3 sequences; about 26% were counted once. Together, the top ten hold around 3% of the sample.

Systemically healthy Caucasian individuals from Russia, roughly 40 in total and aged about 6 to 95 years, were included as donors. Ten milliliters of peripheral blood were drawn from each donor into EDTA-treated Vacutainer tubes. Ficoll-Paque density-gradient centrifugation was used to isolate PBMCs, with at least 6.5 million per sample. Total RNA was extracted from PBMCs with Trizol reagent, with at least 5.5 micrograms obtained per sample. Naive CD45RAhigh/CD27high T cell percentages were measured by flow cytometry on a PBMC aliquot from every donor. CDR1 and CDR2 (MDHEN, SYDVKM) derive from the germline V gene. Trimming takes 3 bases off V and 0 bases off J; junction bases not matched to a gene: 3. From the cysteine through the phenylalanine, the CDR3 covers 16 amino acids. The only DNA kept is the CDR3, 48 bases in frame from the first base. These data are also associated with another study on T cells of mothers and their children. The second publication reports: Donors were nine systemically healthy Caucasian individuals: three mothers and their six children. cDNA synthesis consumed the entire amount of extracted RNA, loaded at 1.5 ug RNA in each 15 ul reaction. In the second PCR, the M1S primer added sample barcodes and 2-4 random nucleotides. Over 8 million TCR beta CDR3 reads came from each mother, compared with some 3.1 million reads from each child. Thymic selection similarly shapes TCR recombination output in related and unrelated pairs, with minor effect from inherited differences. Normalized repertoire overlap was always slightly but never significantly higher in related than unrelated mother-child pairs. With a sensitivity of 90 to 100 clones per million clonotypes, no persistent microchimeric T cell clones were detected. To look for features that set related mother-child pairs apart from unrelated individuals, the researchers ran deep NGS to compare the TCR beta repertoires of mothers and children. On average, the children were around 11 +/- 4 years old, while the mothers were about 40 +/- 4 years old. After adapters were ligated using NEBNext reagents, the libraries underwent 100+100 nt paired-end sequencing on an Illumina HiSeq 2000. To prevent cross-contamination, the mother and child libraries were prepared one month apart and sequenced in separate runs. Between about 500,000 and 2,100,000 distinct TCR beta clonotypes were identified per donor. Naive TCR beta clonotypes were estimated from low-frequency clonotypes matched to each donor's FACS-determined naive share, without sorting.

The clonotype was recovered from a boy aged 5-17 years in good health. Sequencing input: blood. Recombination connected TRBV28 to TRBJ2-2; 8 junctional bases match TRBD2. The CDR3 region has the sequence CASSFERGSNTGELFF. The DNA sequence is given as TGTGCCAGCAGTTTCGAGCGGGGGTCGAACACCGGGGAGCTGTTTTTT.